The entry that follows covers one T cell receptor beta chain sequence. This clonotype has a handful of counts. Its antigen specificity is not known. Base qualities are not provided; no much larger clone lies one nucleotide away. Stable Graves' hyperthyroidism was defined as no progression to ophthalmopathy during 18 months of follow-up. Hyperthyroidism patients were newly diagnosed, with disease duration under 2 months, and aged 18 to 65 years. Any patient with an uncontrolled infection, another autoimmune disease, pregnancy or lactation was excluded. Clinical symptoms, serum thyroxine and TRAb, thyroid ultrasound, and orbital computed tomography formed the basis for the diagnoses. Ficoll-Paque density gradient centrifugation was used to isolate PBMCs from around 10 ml of fresh peripheral blood. Total RNA was extracted with Trizol reagent, and quality was checked on an Agilent 2100 Bioanalyzer. V loses 3 bases, J loses 4 bases, and the germline ends lie 15 bases apart. The CDR3 sequence holds 16 residues, the cysteine and phenylalanine included. Of all the DNA, just the CDR3 is kept, 48 bases in frame from base 1. CDR1 is given as SGHAT and CDR2 as FQNNGV, both from the germline V gene.

This entry comes from a study of T cells in Graves' hyperthyroidism and ophthalmopathy (dated by TCRdb to between 2019 and 2020). Background on the whole study: Peripheral blood was sampled at the time of initial diagnosis, prior to any treatment. To identify distinguishing TCR V-J signatures, a discovery cohort of around 98 patients was used, comprising 43 with Graves' ophthalmopathy and 57 with stable Graves' hyperthyroidism. Prospective prediction of ophthalmopathy was tested in an independent validation cohort consisting of 18 hyperthyroidism patients and 15 or so patients who later progressed to ophthalmopathy. The approximately 95 discovery patients were divided at random into training and test sets in a 7:3 ratio. The study also compared thyroid tissue and blood T-cell repertoires from roughly six Graves' hyperthyroidism patients. After blood sampling, hyperthyroidism patients were treated with methimazole at a starting dose of 30 mg daily, and ophthalmopathy patients were treated with high-dose intravenous methylprednisolone. According to the paper, TCR Vbeta CDR3 sequencing was carried out on some 130 peripheral blood samples, which came from under 50 ophthalmopathy, approximately 78 hyperthyroidism and approximately 17 progressor patients. General conclusions and limits of the study: Blood samples also contained most of the expanded thyroid clonotypes (frequency above 0.001), which suggests that blood repertoires may reflect thyroid immune responses. Ophthalmopathy was separated from stable hyperthyroidism by a 13 V-J signature model, with around 90% sensitivity and just over 81% specificity obtained in cross-validation and 80%/75% obtained in testing. No statistical method was used to set the sample size in advance, and investigators knew the group allocation. In validation, the model predicted progression to ophthalmopathy with over 60% sensitivity and about 73% specificity, a median of about 6 months before onset.

The TCR beta CDR3 regions were amplified from RNA transcripts. The TCR CDR3 was subjected to a first round of RT-PCR using the HTBI primer set and the Qiagen OneStep RT-PCR kit. Libraries were constructed in a second round of multiplex PCR, after which size selection and purification were carried out. The libraries were sequenced on an Illumina HiSeq2000 using paired-end 100 bp reads. The original pipeline was this. SOAPnuke was used to process the raw data, removing reads that contained adapters or uncalled bases, had a mean Phred below 15, or lacked an exact match to the constant primer or identifier. High-quality paired reads were merged with COPE v1.2.5, and unique nucleotide sequences were defined as clonotypes. MiTCR v1.1 was used to align clonotypes to the IMGT TRBV, TRBD and TRBJ reference segments. Analysis was restricted to V-J combinations with a frequency above 0.0001, which covered 98% to 99.2% of repertoires. The TCS score was defined as F50 (clonal expansion) divided by E x V (chaos), with BLOSUM62-based TCRdist calculated between CDR3 peptides within each V-J. Welch's t-statistics and random forest reduced around 510 V-J features to 13, which were used in a naive Bayes classifier (R e1071). TCRdb handled the public reads itself, with Q25 trimming in fastp and clone calling in MiXCR, and kept productive beta chains. Here each entry gathers all rows of one CDR3 protein and keeps the most common genes and DNA. TCRdb's processing, not the study's, gives the V and J calls here. This sample lists 380,000 or so distinct CDR3 sequences; over 15% were detected once. The top ten clonotypes cover about 3.5% of the sample.

The origin of this receptor is a young woman with Graves' hyperthyroidism. The sequence is built from TRBV11-2 and TRBJ2-2; TRBD2 is a possible D gene, resting on 5 matching bases. Sequences were obtained from blood. At the DNA level, the sequence is TGTGCCAGCAGCTTCCATAGGACTTTACTCACCGGGGAGCTGTTTTTT. It encodes CASSFHRTLLTGELFF.